This TCR beta chain is drawn from a study of graft-versus-host responses after intestinal transplantation (dated by TCRdb to the early 2020s). With regard to the full study: The transplants that recipients got were multivisceral, liver-intestinal, or isolated intestinal. Every recipient was given anti-thymocyte globulin induction, followed by 2 to 4 years of maintenance tacrolimus and steroids. Graft-versus-host and host-versus-graft alloreactive T cell clones were tracked in the graft, circulation and bone marrow after intestinal transplantation using bulk TCR-beta CDR3 sequencing. To identify alloreactive clones, pre-transplant mixed lymphocyte reaction products were sequenced and then compared with unstimulated pre-transplant donor and recipient T cells. The cohort enrolled 20 to 30 intestinal transplant recipients including one retransplant, and a few patients lacking pretransplant specimens were excluded. A peak of at least 4% donor T cells among recipient peripheral blood mononuclear cells was the definition used for donor T cell macrochimerism. Rather than going through the commercial service, samples from a few later patients were sequenced in-house on an Illumina MiSeq and processed with MiXCR. Results and caveats for the whole study, not just this receptor: Peak levels of circulating GvH clones were associated with declines in HvG clones early after transplant. The conclusions were limited by the relatively low number and heterogeneity of the intestinal transplant patients. In the allografts of patients with donor T cell macrochimerism, GvH to HvG T cell clonal ratios were high. GvH clones were found in recipient bone marrow, and some of the GvH clones appeared earlier in ileal mucosa or blood, which is consistent with an intestinal mucosal origin.

The time point label, read with the paper, signifies: cells obtained before transplantation from donor or recipient. CD3+CD4+ and CD3+CD8+ populations were FACS-sorted from unstimulated pre-transplant donor and recipient cells taken from spleen or lymph nodes. A remark on this clone: No cognate antigen has been identified for it. No base quality information exists; no much larger clone differs at one position.

From the cysteine up to the phenylalanine, the CDR3 has a length of 15 residues. Only the CDR3 portion is preserved as DNA: 45 bases, with reading frame beginning at the first base. V is cut by 0 bases and J by 5 bases, and the space between the germline ends is 13 bases. The germline V gene (reference sequence) specifies LNHNV as CDR1 and YYDKDF as CDR2. The library was obtained by the immunoSEQ multiplex PCR assay. For most patients, genomic DNA was isolated using the Qiagen DNeasy Blood and Tissue Kit and was shipped frozen to Adaptive Biotechnologies for TCR sequencing. For most patients, genomic DNA was subjected to high-throughput TCR-beta CDR3 sequencing by Adaptive Biotechnologies. Regarding the original processing steps: TCR sequencing data for around 20 patients were retrieved from Adaptive's ImmunoSEQ software; a few other patients were processed with MiXCR and VDJtools. To correct CD4 versus CD8 sorting errors, sequences present in both subsets at a frequency ratio below 5:1 were removed. Because the origin of CDR3 nucleotide sequences shared between donor and recipient could not be assigned, those sequences were removed. Alloreactive clones required at least 2-fold expansion over unstimulated cells and minimum CFSE-low frequency of 0.002% (template counts) or 0.001% (read counts). Clones detected in sequenced pre-transplant spleen, lymph node, or MLR CFSE-low populations of the donor or recipient were defined as mappable. Cumulative frequency of alloreactive clones was calculated as a percentage of all sequences weighted by copy number. The clones in this table, taken by TCRdb from immuneACCESS, are in-frame only. Not every clone is retained; where verified, under half of the shortfall comes from an unresolved V gene, and the cause of the rest is unknown. V and J calls and clone size are those listed in that table; D and trimming were worked out from the DNA. This sample gives 50,000 to 75,000 clones in total; 90% of them show up just once. The ten biggest clones cover about 1.7% of the sample.

The chain is made from TRBV15 and TRBJ1-2, with TRBD1 tentatively as D gene (6 bases match). Material: unstimulated CD8+ T cells sorted from spleen or lymph node cells, obtained before transplant. This clonotype originated in a human donor who was the organ donor for an intestinal transplant. The CDR3 here reads CATSRDPGQRYGYTF. The base sequence is TGTGCCACCAGCAGAGATCCCGGACAGCGATATGGCTACACCTTC.